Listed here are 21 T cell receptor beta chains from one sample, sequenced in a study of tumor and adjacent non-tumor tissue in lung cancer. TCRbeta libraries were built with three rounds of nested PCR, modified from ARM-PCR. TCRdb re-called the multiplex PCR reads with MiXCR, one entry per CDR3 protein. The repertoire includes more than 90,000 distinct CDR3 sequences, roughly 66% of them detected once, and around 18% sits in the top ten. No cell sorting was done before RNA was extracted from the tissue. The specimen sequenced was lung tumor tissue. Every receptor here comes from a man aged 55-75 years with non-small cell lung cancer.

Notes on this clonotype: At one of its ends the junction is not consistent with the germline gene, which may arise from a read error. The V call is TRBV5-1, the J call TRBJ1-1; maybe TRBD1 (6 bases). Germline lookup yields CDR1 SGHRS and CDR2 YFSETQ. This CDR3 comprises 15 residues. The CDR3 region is CTSSFLGQENTEAFF. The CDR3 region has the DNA TGCACCAGCAGCTTCTTGGGACAAGAGAACACTGAAGCTTTCTTT.

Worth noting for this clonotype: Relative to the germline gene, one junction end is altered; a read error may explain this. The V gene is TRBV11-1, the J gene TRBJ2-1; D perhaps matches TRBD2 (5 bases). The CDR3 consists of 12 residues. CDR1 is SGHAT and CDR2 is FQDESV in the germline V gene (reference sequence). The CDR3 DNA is TGTGCCAGCAGCATAGAGGGCGATGATCAGTTCTTC. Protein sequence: CASSIEGDDQFF.

In DNA, the CDR3 is TGTGCCAGCAGCCCGGTGGGAGCTGAAGCTTTCTTT. Encoded protein: CASSPVGAEAFF. This chain connects TRBV12-3 or TRBV12-4 to TRBJ1-1, with D unclear. The CDR3 covers 12 residues. V dropped 6 bases and J dropped 6 bases, with 11 bases sitting between them.

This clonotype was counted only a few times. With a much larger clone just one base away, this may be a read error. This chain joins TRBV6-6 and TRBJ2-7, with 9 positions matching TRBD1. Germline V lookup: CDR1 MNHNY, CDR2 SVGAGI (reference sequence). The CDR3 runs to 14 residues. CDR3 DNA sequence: TGTGTCAGCAGCCCCGGGACAGGGTCCTACGAGCAGTACTTC. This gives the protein CVSSPGTGSYEQYF.

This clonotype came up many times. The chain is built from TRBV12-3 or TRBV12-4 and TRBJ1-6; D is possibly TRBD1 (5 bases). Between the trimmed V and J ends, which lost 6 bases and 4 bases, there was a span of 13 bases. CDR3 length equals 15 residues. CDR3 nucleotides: TGTGCCAGCAGACCCACCGGGGGATATAATTCACCCCTCCACTTT. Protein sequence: CASRPTGGYNSPLHF.

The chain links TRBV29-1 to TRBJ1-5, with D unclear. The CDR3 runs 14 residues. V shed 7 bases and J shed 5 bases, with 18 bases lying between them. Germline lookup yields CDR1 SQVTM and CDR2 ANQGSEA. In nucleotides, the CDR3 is TGCAGCGCAGCAGACGGTCACAACGATCAGCCCCAGCATTTT. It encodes CSAADGHNDQPQHF.

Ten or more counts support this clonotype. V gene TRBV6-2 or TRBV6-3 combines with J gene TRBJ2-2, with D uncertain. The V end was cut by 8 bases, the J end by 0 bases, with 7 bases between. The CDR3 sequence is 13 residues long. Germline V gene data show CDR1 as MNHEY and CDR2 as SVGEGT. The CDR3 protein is CASGGTNTGELFF. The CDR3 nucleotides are TGTGCCAGCGGTGGAACGAACACCGGGGAGCTGTTTTTT.

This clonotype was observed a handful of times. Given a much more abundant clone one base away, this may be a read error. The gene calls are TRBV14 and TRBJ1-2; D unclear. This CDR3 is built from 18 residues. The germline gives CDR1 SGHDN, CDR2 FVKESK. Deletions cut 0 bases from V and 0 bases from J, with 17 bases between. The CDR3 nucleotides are TGTGCCAGCAGCCAAGATAATCGTTGGCAGGTAGCTAACTATGGCTACACCTTC. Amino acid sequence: CASSQDNRWQVANYGYTF. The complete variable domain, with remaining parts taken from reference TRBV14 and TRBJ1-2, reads EAGVTQFPSHSVIEKGQTVTLRCDPISGHDNLYWYRRVMGKEIKFLLHFVKESKQDESGMPNNRFLAERTGGTYSTLKVQPAELEDSGVYFCASSQDNRWQVANYGYTFGSGTRLTVV.

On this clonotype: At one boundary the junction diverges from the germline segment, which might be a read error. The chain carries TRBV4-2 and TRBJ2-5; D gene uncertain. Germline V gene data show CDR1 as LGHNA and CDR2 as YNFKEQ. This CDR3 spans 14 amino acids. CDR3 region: CASSQDSRSETQHF. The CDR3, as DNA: TGTGCCAGCAGCCAAGACTCCCGCAGCGAGACCCAGCACTTC.

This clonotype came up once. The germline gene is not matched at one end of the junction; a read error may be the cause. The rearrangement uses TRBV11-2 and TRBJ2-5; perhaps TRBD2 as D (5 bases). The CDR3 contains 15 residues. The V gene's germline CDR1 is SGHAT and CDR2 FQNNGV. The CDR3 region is CASSLGGLAQETQCF. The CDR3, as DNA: TGTGCCAGCAGCTTAGGAGGGTTGGCCCAAGAGACCCAGTGCTTC.

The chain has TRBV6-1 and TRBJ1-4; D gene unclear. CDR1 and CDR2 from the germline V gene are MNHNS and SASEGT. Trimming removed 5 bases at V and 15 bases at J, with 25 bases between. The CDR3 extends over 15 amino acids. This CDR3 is CASSSAGSKNEKMFF. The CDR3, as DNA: TGTGCCAGCAGTTCCGCAGGCAGCAAAAATGAAAAGATGTTTTTT.

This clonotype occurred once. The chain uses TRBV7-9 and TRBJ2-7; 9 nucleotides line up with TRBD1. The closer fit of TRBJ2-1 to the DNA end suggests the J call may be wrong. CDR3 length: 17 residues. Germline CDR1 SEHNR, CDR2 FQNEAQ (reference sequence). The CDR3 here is CASTLPGQGNAPYEQFF. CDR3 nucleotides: TGTGCCAGCACCCTACCGGGACAGGGAAACGCTCCCTACGAGCAGTTCTTC.

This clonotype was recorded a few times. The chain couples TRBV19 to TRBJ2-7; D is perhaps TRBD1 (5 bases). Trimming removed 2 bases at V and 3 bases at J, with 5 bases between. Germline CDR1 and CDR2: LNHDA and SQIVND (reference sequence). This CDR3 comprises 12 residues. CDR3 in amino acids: CASSIQGYEQYF. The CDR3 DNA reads TGTGCCAGTAGTATACAGGGCTACGAGCAGTACTTC.

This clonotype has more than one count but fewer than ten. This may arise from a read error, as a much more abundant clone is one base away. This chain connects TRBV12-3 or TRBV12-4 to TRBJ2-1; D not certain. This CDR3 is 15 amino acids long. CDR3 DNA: TGTGCCGGCAGCCTCGCCCCAGGATCCTACAATGAGCAGTTCTTC. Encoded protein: CAGSLAPGSYNEQFF.

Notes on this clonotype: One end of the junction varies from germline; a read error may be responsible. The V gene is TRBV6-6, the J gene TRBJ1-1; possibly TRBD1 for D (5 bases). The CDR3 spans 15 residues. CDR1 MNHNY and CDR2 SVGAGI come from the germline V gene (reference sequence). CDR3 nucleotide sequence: TGTGCCAGCAGGCCAAATATAGGGGCGAACACGGAAGCTTTCTTT. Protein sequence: CASRPNIGANTEAFF.

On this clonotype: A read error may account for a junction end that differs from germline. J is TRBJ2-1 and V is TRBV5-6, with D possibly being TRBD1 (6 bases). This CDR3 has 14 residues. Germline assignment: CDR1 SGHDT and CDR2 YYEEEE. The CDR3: CAISVTGRDNEQFF. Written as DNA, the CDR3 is TGTGCCATCAGCGTGACAGGCCGTGACAATGAGCAGTTCTTC.

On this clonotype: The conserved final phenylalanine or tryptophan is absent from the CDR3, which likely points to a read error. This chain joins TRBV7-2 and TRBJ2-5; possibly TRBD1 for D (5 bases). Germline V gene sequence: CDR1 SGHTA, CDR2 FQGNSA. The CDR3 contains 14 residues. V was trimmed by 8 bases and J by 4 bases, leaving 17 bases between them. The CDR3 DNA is TGTGCCAGCGGAAAGCAGGGTTCCCTAGAGACCCAGTACTTG. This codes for CASGKQGSLETQYL.

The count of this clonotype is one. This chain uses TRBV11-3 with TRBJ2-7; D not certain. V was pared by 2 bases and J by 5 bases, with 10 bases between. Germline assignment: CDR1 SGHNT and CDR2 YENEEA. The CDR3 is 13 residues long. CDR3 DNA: TGTGCCAGCAGCTTATATGATCCCCACGAGCAGTACTTC. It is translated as CASSLYDPHEQYF.

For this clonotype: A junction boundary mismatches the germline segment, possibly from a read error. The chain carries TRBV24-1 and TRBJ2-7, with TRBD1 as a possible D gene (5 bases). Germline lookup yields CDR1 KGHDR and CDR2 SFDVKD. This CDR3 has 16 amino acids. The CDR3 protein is CAASDSQGFRASEQYF. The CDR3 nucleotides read TGTGCCGCCAGTGATTCGCAGGGATTTCGGGCCTCCGAGCAGTACTTC.

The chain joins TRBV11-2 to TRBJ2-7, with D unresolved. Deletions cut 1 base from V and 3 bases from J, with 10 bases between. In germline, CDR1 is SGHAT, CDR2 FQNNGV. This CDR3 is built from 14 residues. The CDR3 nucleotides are TGTGCCAGCAGCTTAGCGGGCATGATCTACGAGCAGTACTTC. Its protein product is CASSLAGMIYEQYF.

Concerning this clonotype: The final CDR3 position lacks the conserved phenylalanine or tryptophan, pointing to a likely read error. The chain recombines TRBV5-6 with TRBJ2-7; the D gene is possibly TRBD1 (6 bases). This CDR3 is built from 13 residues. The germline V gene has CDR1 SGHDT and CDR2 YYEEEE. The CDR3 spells CSSSYDRSYEQYL. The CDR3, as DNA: TGTTCCAGCAGCTATGACAGGTCCTACGAGCAGTACCTC.